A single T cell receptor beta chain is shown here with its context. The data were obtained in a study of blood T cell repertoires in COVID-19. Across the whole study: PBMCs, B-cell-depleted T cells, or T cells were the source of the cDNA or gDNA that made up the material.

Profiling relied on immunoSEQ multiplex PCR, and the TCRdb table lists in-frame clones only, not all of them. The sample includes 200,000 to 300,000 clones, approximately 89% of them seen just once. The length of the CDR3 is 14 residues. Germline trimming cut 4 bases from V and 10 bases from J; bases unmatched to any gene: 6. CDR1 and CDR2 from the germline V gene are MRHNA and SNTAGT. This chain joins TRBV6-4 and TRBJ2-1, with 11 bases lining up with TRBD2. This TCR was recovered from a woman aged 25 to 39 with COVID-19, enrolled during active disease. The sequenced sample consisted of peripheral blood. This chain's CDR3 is CASSGELAGAEQFF. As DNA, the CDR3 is TGTGCCAGCAGTGGAGAACTAGCGGGGGCCGAGCAGTTCTTC.